Following are 23 T cell receptor beta chains from one sample sequenced in a study of OX40 agonist ivuxolimab in advanced cancers. Only in-frame clones appear in the TCRdb table, and some are missing; sequencing was by immunoSEQ multiplex PCR. The sample includes approximately 100,000 clones, 80% to 90% seen only once; the top ten take roughly 0.77%. The source was CD4+ or CD8+ T cells sorted from blood, collected in a trial of the OX40 agonist ivuxolimab. The receptor source for this set is an adult with an advanced solid tumor such as melanoma, head and neck, liver or kidney cancer.

This CDR3 is CATTTRENSPLHF. CDR3 in DNA: TGTGCCACCACCACTAGAGAGAATTCACCCCTCCACTTT. The rearrangement uses TRBV11-2 and TRBJ1-6; D unresolved. CDR3 length: 13 amino acids. Deletions cut 10 bases from V and 7 bases from J, with 14 bases between. Germline CDR1 and CDR2: SGHAT and FQNNGV.

This clone was seen more than once but under ten times. V gene TRBV30 combines with J gene TRBJ1-3; possibly TRBD1 for D (5 bases). Trimming stripped 2 bases from V and 2 bases from J, with 13 bases between. The CDR3 is 15 residues long. The germline V gene has CDR1 GTSNPN and CDR2 SVGIG (reference sequence). Written as DNA, the CDR3 is TGTGCCTGGAGTACCCCCCAGGGCCCTGGAAACACCATATATTTT. Translating it yields CAWSTPQGPGNTIYF.

V and J are TRBV14 and TRBJ2-5; TRBD1 matches 7 bases. The germline V gene encodes CDR1 SGHDN and CDR2 FVKESK. This CDR3 is 14 amino acids long. The V segment lost 8 bases and the J segment 1 base; nucleotides outside the gene matches: 7. The CDR3 nucleotides are TGTGCCAGCGGATTGACAGGGCCCCAAGAGACCCAGTACTTC. This codes for CASGLTGPQETQYF. The entire variable domain, with the rest obtained from reference TRBV14 and TRBJ2-5, is as follows: EAGVTQFPSHSVIEKGQTVTLRCDPISGHDNLYWYRRVMGKEIKFLLHFVKESKQDESGMPNNRFLAERTGGTYSTLKVQPAELEDSGVYFCASGLTGPQETQYFGPGTRLLVL.

V usage is TRBV7-2 and J usage is TRBJ2-3; D not certain. V lost 1 base to trimming and J lost 3 bases, with 11 bases between them. Germline values: CDR1 SGHTA, CDR2 FQGNSA. The CDR3 has 15 amino acids. In DNA form, the CDR3 reads TGTGCCAGCAGCTTAGTTGGGTATTCTACAGATACGCAGTATTTT. Amino acid sequence: CASSLVGYSTDTQYF.

V gene TRBV5-8 combines with J gene TRBJ2-3, with D maybe TRBD1 (6 bases). Germline V gives CDR1 SGHTS, CDR2 YDEGEE. This CDR3 has 15 residues. V was pared by 3 bases and J by 1 base, with 12 bases between. The CDR3 sequence is CASSSRGAGTDTQYF. CDR3 DNA sequence: TGTGCCAGCAGCTCCAGGGGCGCGGGCACAGATACGCAGTATTTT.

This rearrangement joins TRBV9 to TRBJ1-4; D is perhaps TRBD1 (5 bases). V lost 3 bases and J 0 bases, leaving 9 bases between the germline ends. Germline CDR1 reads SGDLS; CDR2 reads YYNGEE. This CDR3 is built from 15 residues. CDR3 nucleotides: TGTGCCAGCAGCGCCCGGGGCTCAACTAATGAAAAACTGTTTTTT. It is translated as CASSARGSTNEKLFF.

The chain carries TRBV28 and TRBJ1-1; D is unresolved. Trimming stripped 10 bases from V and 4 bases from J, with 19 bases between. This CDR3 spans 14 amino acids. Germline assignment: CDR1 MDHEN and CDR2 SYDVKM. Here the CDR3 DNA reads TGTGCCACCCACATTATCAAGGGCCGCACTGAAGCTTTCTTT. Protein sequence: CATHIIKGRTEAFF.

The table lists this clone with a count of one. The rearrangement uses TRBV19 and TRBJ2-3, with 10 bases matching TRBD1. V lost 5 bases and J lost 3; bases outside the gene matches: 2. The CDR3 loop spans 14 amino acids. CDR1 LNHDA and CDR2 SQIVND come from the germline V gene (reference sequence). CDR3 protein: CASSAGQGTDTQYF. Written as DNA, the CDR3 is TGTGCCAGTAGTGCGGGACAGGGGACAGATACGCAGTATTTT.

The chain employs TRBV6-1 and TRBJ2-7; unclear D gene. Per germline, CDR1 MNHNS and CDR2 SASEGT. The CDR3 totals 13 residues. Trimming shortened V by 9 bases and J by 0 bases, and 12 bases separated the two germline ends. The CDR3 DNA sequence: TGTGCCAGTGCCGGGCAGATCTCCTACGAGCAGTACTTC. Translated, it gives CASAGQISYEQYF.

V and J are TRBV4-1 and TRBJ2-1; no clear D gene. Deletions cut 5 bases from V and 8 bases from J, with 16 bases between. The CDR3 sequence is 14 residues long. CDR1 and CDR2 from the germline V gene are MGHRA and YSYEKL. CDR3 protein: CASSGRPIAYEQFF. CDR3 in DNA: TGCGCCAGCAGCGGACGTCCGATAGCCTATGAGCAGTTCTTC.

The J gene is TRBJ1-2, the V gene TRBV6-5; D gene uncertain. There are 15 residues in the CDR3. V was clipped by 5 bases and J by 7 bases, with 20 bases between them. Per germline, CDR1 MNHEY and CDR2 SVGAGI. The CDR3 is CASSPPGQRAIGYTF. In nucleotides, the CDR3 is TGTGCCAGCAGTCCCCCGGGCCAGAGGGCTATTGGCTACACCTTC.

The chain links TRBV30 to TRBJ1-4; 8 positions agree with TRBD1. CDR1 and CDR2 from the germline V gene are GTSNPN and SVGIG (reference sequence). There are 12 residues in the CDR3. Germline trimming cut 3 bases from V and 10 bases from J; bases unmatched to any gene: 4. The CDR3 spells CAWRDRAGKLFF. The CDR3, as DNA: TGTGCCTGGAGGGACAGGGCGGGAAAACTGTTTTTT.

The chain carries TRBV29-1 and TRBJ2-3; D remains ambiguous. The CDR3 sequence is 13 residues long. With 5 bases removed from V and 0 bases from J, the gap between germline ends came to 9 bases. Germline V lookup: CDR1 SQVTM, CDR2 ANQGSEA. The CDR3 region is CSVTYTSTDTQYF. The CDR3 DNA reads as TGCAGCGTTACGTACACTAGCACAGATACGCAGTATTTT.

V and J are TRBV10-3 and TRBJ1-3, with D tentatively TRBD1 (5 bases). From germline, CDR1 is ENHRY and CDR2 SYGVKD. The CDR3 spans 12 residues. Trimming shortened V by 8 bases and J by 3 bases, and 8 bases separated the two germline ends. The CDR3 region has the DNA TGTGCCATCGAGGGGCTTGGAAACACCATATATTTT. It codes for CAIEGLGNTIYF.

This sequence joins TRBV5-1 and TRBJ2-7; D remains unclear. V was cut by 4 bases and J by 7 bases, with 18 bases left in between. There are 14 residues in the CDR3. CDR1 SGHRS and CDR2 YFSETQ come from the germline V gene. CDR3 bases: TGCGCCAGCAGCCAGAACGCCGAAACCGGGGAGCAGTACTTC. Its translation: CASSQNAETGEQYF.

The gene calls are TRBV5-6 and TRBJ2-1, with 8 bases that match TRBD2. V was clipped by 6 bases and J by 1 base; unmatched bases: 6. Germline loops: CDR1 SGHDT, CDR2 YYEEEE. The CDR3 length is 15 residues. CDR3 nucleotides: TGTGCCAGCAATAAACTAGCGGCTTCCTACAATGAGCAGTTCTTC. This codes for CASNKLAASYNEQFF.

V and J are TRBV7-2 and TRBJ1-6; 7 positions match TRBD1. The junction had 4 bases not matched to a gene; V was cut back by 5 bases and J by 6 bases. CDR1 is SGHTA, CDR2 FQGNSA, per germline. The CDR3 consists of 14 residues. The CDR3 nucleotides read TGTGCCAGCAGCGGGCGACAGGGTAATTCACCCCTCCACTTT. Protein product: CASSGRQGNSPLHF. Full variable domain (remainder filled in from reference TRBV7-2 and TRBJ1-6): GAGVSQSPSNKVTEKGKDVELRCDPISGHTALYWYRQSLGQGLEFLIYFQGNSAPDKSGLPSDRFSAERTGGSVSTLTIQRTQQEDSAVYLCASSGRQGNSPLHFGNGTRLTVT.

This chain joins TRBV7-2 and TRBJ2-7; weak D call: TRBD2 (6 bases). This CDR3 is 13 amino acids long. CDR1 SGHTA and CDR2 FQGNSA come from the germline V gene. The V and J ends lost 4 bases and 3 bases respectively, with 10 bases between them. The CDR3 DNA follows: TGTGCCAGCAGCTCCCTGGGGGGCTACGAGCAGTACTTC. Its translation is CASSSLGGYEQYF.

The rearrangement links TRBV7-2 to TRBJ1-1, with a tentative D call TRBD1 (5 bases). The ends were cut back, 2 bases at V and 4 bases at J, with 14 bases in the middle. The CDR3 sequence is 15 residues long. CDR1 is SGHTA, CDR2 FQGNSA, per germline. CDR3 in DNA: TGTGCCAGCAGCTTAAATCACAATCAGGGCACTGAAGCTTTCTTT. Its translation: CASSLNHNQGTEAFF.

J is TRBJ1-2 and V is TRBV6-5, with D perhaps TRBD1 (5 bases). Germline CDR1 and CDR2: MNHEY and SVGAGI. The CDR3 loop spans 15 amino acids. V was cut by 2 bases and J by 2 bases, with 12 bases left in between. CDR3: CASSYVAGLNYGYTF. In DNA, the CDR3 is TGTGCCAGCAGTTACGTCGCAGGGCTGAACTATGGCTACACCTTC.

This sequence joins TRBV6-6 and TRBJ2-6; D may be TRBD2 (5 bases). CDR1 is MNHNY and CDR2 is SVGAGI in the germline V gene (reference sequence). Trimming left V 8 bases short and J 0 bases short, with 11 bases between. The CDR3 sequence is 15 residues long. This CDR3 reads CASHSGLSGANVLTF. Here the CDR3 DNA reads TGTGCCAGCCACTCAGGACTCTCTGGGGCCAACGTCCTGACTTTC.

The chain couples TRBV2 to TRBJ1-5; D possibly corresponds to TRBD1 (6 bases). The V and J ends lost 5 bases and 3 bases respectively, with 11 bases between them. The length of the CDR3 is 14 residues. Germline values: CDR1 SNHLY, CDR2 FYNNEI. In DNA form, the CDR3 reads TGTGCCAGCAGTAGGGGGGCAGTCAATCAGCCCCAGCATTTT. As protein: CASSRGAVNQPQHF.

In this sample, this clone turned up a few times. This chain uses TRBV28 with TRBJ1-3, with 7 bases matching TRBD1. Germline CDR1 and CDR2: MDHEN and SYDVKM. The length of the CDR3 is 15 residues. J was trimmed by 0 bases and V by 6 bases; bases with no gene match: 5. The CDR3 loop is CASSPTGISGNTIYF. DNA of the CDR3: TGTGCCAGCAGCCCGACAGGGATCTCTGGAAACACCATATATTTT.